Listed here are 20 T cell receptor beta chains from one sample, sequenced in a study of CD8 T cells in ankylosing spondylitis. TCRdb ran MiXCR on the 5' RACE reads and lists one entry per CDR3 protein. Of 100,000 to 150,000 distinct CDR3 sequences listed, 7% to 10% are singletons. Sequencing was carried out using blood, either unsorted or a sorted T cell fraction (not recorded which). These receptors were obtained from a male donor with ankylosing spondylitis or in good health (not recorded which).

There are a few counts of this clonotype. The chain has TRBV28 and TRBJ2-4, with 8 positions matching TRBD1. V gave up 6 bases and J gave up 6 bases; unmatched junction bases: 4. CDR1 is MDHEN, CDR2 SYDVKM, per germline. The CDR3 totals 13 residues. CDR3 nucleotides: TGTGCCAGCAGAGACAGGGGTATAAACATTCAGTACTTC. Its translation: CASRDRGINIQYF.

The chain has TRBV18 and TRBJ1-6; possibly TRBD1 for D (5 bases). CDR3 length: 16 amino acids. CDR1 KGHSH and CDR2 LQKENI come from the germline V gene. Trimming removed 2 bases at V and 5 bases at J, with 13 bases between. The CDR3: CASSPKDRRDNSPLHF. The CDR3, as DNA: TGTGCCAGCTCACCAAAAGACAGAAGAGATAATTCACCCCTCCACTTT.

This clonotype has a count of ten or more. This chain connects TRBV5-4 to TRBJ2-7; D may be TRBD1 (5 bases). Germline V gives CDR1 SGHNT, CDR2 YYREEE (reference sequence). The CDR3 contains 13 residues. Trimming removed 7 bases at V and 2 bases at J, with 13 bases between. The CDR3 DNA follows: TGTGCCAGCGGGATCCAAGGGGCCTACGAGCAGTACTTC. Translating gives CASGIQGAYEQYF.

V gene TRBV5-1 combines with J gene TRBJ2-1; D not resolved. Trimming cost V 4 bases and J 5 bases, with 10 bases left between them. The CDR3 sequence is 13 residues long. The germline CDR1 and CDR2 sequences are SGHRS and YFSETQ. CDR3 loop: CASSPDPHNEQFF. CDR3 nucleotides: TGCGCCAGCAGCCCGGACCCACACAATGAGCAGTTCTTC.

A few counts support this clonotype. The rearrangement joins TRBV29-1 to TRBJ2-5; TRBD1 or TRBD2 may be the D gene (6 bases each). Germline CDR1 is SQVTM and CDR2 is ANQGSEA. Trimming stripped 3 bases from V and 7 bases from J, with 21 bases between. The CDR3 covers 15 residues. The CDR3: CSVDSGGVGLGTQYF. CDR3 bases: TGCAGCGTTGATTCCGGGGGCGTGGGGCTAGGGACCCAGTACTTC.

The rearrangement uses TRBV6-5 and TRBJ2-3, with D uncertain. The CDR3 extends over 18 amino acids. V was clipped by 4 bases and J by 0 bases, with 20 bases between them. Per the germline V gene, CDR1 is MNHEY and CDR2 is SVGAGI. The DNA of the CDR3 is TGTGCCAGCAGTTTTCGATTCCCGTGGGCAGCTAGCACAGATACGCAGTATTTT. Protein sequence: CASSFRFPWAASTDTQYF.

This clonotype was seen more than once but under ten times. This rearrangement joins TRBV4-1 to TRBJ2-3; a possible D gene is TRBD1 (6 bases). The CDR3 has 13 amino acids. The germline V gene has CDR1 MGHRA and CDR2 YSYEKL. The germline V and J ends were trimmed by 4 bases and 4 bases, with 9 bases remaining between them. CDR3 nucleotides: TGCGCCAGCAGCCGTGGACAGCCAGATACGCAGTATTTT. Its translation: CASSRGQPDTQYF.

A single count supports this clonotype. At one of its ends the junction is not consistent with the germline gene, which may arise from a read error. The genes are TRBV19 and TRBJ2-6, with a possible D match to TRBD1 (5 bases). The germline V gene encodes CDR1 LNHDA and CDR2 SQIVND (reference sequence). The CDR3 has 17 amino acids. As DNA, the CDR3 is TGTGCCAGTAGGCCGGTCGGAGTTTCCTCTGGGGCCAACGGCCTGACTTTC. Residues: CASRPVGVSSGANGLTF.

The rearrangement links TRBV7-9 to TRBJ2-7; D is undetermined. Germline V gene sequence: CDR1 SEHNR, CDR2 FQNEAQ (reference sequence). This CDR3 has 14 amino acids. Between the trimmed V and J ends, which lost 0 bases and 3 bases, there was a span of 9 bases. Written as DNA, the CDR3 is TGTGCCAGCAGCTTAGCATGGGCCCTCTACGAGCAGTACTTC. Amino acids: CASSLAWALYEQYF. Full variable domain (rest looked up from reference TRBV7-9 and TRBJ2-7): DTGVSQNPRHKITKRGQNVTFRCDPISEHNRLYWYRQTLGQGPEFLTYFQNEAQLEKSRLLSDRFSAERPKGSFSTLEIQRTEQGDSAMYLCASSLAWALYEQYFGPGTRLTVT.

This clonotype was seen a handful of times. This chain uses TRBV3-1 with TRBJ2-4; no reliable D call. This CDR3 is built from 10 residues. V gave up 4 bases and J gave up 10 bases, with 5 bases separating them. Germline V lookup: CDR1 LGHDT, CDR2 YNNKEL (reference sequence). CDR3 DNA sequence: TGTGCCAGCAGCCCCCCAATTCAGTACTTC. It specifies CASSPPIQYF.

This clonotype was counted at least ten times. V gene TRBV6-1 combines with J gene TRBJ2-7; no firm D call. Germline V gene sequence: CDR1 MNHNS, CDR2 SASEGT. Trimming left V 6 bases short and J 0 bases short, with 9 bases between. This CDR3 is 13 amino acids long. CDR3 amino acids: CASSHYGSYEQYF. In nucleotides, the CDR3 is TGTGCCAGCAGCCACTACGGCTCCTACGAGCAGTACTTC.

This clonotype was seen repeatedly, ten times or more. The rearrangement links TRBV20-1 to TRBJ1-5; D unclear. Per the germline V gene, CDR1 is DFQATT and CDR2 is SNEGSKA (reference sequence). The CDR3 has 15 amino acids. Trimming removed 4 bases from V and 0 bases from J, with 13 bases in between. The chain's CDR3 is CSAIYPDFSNQPQHF. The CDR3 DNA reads TGCAGTGCTATATACCCAGATTTTAGCAATCAGCCCCAGCATTTT.

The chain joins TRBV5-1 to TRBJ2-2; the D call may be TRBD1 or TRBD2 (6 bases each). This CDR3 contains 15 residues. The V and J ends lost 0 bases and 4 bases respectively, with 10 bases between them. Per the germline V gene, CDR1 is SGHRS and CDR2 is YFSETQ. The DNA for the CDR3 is TGCGCCAGCAGCTTGGCCTCGGGGGCCACCGGGGAGCTGTTTTTT. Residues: CASSLASGATGELFF.

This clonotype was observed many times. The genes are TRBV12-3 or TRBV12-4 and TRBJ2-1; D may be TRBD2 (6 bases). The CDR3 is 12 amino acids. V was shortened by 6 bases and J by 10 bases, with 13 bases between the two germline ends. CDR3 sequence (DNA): TGTGCCAGCAGCCCCGGACTAAACGAGCAGTTCTTC. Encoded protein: CASSPGLNEQFF.

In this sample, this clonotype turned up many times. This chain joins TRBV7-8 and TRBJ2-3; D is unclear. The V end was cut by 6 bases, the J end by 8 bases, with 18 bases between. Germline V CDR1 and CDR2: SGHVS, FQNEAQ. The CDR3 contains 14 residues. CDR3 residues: CASSDVIGYATQYF. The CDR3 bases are TGTGCCAGCAGTGACGTGATAGGGTATGCTACGCAGTATTTT.

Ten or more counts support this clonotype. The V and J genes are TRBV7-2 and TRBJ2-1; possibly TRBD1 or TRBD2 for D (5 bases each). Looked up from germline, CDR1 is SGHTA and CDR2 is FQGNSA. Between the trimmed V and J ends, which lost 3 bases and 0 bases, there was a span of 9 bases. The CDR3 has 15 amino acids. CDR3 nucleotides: TGTGCCAGCAGCTTCCCAGGGAGCTCCTACAATGAGCAGTTCTTC. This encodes CASSFPGSSYNEQFF.

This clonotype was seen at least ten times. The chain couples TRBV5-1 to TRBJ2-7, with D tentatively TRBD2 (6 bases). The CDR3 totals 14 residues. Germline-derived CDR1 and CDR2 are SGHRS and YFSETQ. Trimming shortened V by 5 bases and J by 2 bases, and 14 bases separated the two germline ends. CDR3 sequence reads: CASRRGTVPYEQYF. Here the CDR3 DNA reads TGCGCCAGCAGACGGGGGACCGTACCCTACGAGCAGTACTTC.

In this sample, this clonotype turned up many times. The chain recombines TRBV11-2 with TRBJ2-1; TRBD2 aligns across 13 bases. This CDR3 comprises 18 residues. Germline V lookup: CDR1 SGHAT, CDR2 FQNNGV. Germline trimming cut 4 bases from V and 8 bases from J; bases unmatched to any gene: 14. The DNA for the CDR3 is TGTGCCAGCAGCTCCCCCAACTTACTAGCGGGAGGGGGCCATGAGCAGTTCTTC. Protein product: CASSSPNLLAGGGHEQFF.

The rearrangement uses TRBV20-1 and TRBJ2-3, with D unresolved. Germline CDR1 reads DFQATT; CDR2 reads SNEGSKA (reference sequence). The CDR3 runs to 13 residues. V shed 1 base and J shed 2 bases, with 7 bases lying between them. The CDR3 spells CSARVADTDTQYF. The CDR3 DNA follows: TGCAGTGCTAGAGTGGCGGACACAGATACGCAGTATTTT.

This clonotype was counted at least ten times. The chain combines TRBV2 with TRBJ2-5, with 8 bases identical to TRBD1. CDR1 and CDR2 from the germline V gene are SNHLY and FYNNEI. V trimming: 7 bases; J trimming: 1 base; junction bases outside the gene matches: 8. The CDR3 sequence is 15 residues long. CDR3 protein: CASTKAGTGQETQYF. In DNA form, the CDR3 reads TGTGCCAGCACCAAAGCCGGGACAGGCCAAGAGACCCAGTACTTC.